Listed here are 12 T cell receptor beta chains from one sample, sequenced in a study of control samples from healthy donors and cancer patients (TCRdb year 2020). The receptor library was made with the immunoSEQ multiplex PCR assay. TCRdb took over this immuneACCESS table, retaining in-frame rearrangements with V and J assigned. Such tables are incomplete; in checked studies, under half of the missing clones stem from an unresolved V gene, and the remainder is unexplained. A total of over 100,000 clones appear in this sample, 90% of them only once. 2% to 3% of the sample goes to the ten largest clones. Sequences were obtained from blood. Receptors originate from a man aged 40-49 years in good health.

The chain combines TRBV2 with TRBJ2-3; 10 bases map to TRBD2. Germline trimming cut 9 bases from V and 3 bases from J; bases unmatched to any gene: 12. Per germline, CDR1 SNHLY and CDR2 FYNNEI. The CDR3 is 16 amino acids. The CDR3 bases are TGTGCCAGGGCAGGGTCAGCGGGGGGGCAAACAGATACGCAGTATTTT. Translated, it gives CARAGSAGGQTDTQYF.

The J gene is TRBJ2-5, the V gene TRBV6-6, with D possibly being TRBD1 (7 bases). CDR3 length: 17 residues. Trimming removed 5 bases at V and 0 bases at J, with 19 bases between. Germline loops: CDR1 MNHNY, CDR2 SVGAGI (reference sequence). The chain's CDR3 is CASSLQGGGAYQETQYF. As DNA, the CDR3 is TGTGCCAGCAGTCTCCAGGGGGGCGGGGCGTACCAAGAGACCCAGTACTTC.

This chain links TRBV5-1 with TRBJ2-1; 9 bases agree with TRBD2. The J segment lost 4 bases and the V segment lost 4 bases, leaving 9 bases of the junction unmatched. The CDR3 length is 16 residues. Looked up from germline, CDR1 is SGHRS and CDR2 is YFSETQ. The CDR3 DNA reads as TGCGCCAGCAGCCCATCTAGCGGGGCCCCATACAATGAGCAGTTCTTC. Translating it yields CASSPSSGAPYNEQFF.

CDR3 protein: CASSRDTTDTQYF. As DNA, the CDR3 is TGTGCCAGCAGCCGGGACACCACAGATACGCAGTATTTT. The chain employs TRBV5-4 and TRBJ2-3; tentative D call: TRBD1 (6 bases). The CDR3 contains 13 residues. Germline assignment: CDR1 SGHNT and CDR2 YYREEE (reference sequence). V lost 4 bases and J lost 2, with 8 bases in between. The variable domain in full, with the rest retrieved from reference TRBV5-4 and TRBJ2-3, is ETGVTQSPTHLIKTRGQQVTLRCSSQSGHNTVSWYQQALGQGPQFIFQYYREEENGRGNFPPRFSGLQFPNYSSELNVNALELDDSALYLCASSRDTTDTQYFGPGTRLTVL.

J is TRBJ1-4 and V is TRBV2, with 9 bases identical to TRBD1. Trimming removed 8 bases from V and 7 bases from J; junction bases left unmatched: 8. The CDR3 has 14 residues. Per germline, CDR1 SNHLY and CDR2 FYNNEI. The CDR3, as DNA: TGTGCCAGCCGGGACAGGGTTGGGAGTGAAAAACTGTTTTTT. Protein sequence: CASRDRVGSEKLFF.

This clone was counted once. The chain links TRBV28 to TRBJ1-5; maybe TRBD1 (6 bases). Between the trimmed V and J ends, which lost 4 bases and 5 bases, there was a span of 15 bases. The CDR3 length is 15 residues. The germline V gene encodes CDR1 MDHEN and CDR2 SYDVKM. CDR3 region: CASSSYRVGDQPQHF. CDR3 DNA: TGTGCCAGCAGTTCATACAGGGTGGGAGATCAGCCCCAGCATTTT.

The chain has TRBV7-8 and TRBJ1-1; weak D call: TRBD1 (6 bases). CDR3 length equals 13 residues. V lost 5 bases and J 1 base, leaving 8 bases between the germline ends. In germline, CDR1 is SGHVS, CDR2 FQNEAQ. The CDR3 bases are TGTGCCAGCAGCCGGGACAAGAACACTGAAGCTTTCTTT. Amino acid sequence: CASSRDKNTEAFF.

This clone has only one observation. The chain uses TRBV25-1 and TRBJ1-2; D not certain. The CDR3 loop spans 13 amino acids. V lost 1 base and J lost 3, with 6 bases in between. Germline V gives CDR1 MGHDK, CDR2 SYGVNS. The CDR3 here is CASSEWADYGYTF. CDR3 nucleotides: TGTGCCAGCAGTGAATGGGCGGACTATGGCTACACCTTC.

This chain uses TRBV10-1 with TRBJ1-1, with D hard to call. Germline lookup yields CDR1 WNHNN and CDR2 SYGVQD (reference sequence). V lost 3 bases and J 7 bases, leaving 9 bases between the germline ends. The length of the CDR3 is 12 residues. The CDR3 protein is CASSDVPGEAFF. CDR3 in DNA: TGCGCCAGCAGTGACGTCCCGGGTGAAGCTTTCTTT.

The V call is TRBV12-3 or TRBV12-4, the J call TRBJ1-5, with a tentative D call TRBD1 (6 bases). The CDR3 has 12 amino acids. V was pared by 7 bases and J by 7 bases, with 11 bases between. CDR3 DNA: TGTGCCAGCACCCTGGGGGGCCAGCCCCAGCATTTT. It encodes CASTLGGQPQHF.

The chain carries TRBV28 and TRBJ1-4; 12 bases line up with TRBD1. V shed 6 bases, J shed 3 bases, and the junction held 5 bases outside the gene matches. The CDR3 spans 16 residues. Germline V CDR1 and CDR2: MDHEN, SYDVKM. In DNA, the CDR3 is TGTGCCAGCAGGGGGACAGGGGGCGCAGCTAATGAAAAACTGTTTTTT. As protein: CASRGTGGAANEKLFF.

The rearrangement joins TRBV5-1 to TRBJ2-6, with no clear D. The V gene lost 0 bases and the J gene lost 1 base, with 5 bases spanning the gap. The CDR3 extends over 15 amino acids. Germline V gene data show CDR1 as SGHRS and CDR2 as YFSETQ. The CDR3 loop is CASSLDFSGANVLTF. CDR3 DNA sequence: TGCGCCAGCAGCTTGGACTTTTCTGGGGCCAACGTCCTGACTTTC.